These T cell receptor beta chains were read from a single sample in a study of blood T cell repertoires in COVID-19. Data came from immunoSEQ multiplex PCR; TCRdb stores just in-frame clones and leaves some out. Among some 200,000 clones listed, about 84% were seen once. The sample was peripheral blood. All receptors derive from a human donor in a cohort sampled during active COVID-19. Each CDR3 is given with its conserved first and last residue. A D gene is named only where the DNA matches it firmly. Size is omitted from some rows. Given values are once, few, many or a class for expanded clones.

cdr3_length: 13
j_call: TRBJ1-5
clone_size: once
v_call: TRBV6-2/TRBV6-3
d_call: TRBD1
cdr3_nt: TGTGCCAGCAGTGGACAGGTTGCGCAGCCCCAGCATTTT
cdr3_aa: CASSGQVAQPQHF

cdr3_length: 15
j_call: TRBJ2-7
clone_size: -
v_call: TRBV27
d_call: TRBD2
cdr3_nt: TGTGCCAGCAGTCTAGAGCGGGGGAGCTCCTACGAGCAGTACTTC
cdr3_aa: CASSLERGSSYEQYF

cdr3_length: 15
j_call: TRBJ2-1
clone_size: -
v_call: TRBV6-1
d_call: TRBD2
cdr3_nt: TGTGCCAGCAGTGAAGCCACTAGACTAGCGGGAGTGGGGTTCTTC
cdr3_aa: CASSEATRLAGVGFF

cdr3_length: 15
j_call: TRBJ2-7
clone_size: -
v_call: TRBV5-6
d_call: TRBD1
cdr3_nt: TGTGCCAGCAGCTCTGAGGGGGCCGGGCTACGTGGGCAGTACTTC
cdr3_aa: CASSSEGAGLRGQYF

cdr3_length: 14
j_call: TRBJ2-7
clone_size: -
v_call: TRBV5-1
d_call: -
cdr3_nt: TGCGCCAGCAGCTTGGGGGCGGGAAGCTACGAGCAGTACTTC
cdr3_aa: CASSLGAGSYEQYF

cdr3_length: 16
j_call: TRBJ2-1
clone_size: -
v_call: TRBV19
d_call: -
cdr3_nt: TGTGCCAGTAGTATGGACTCGGGAGTCTCCTACAATGAGCAGTTCTTC
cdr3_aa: CASSMDSGVSYNEQFF

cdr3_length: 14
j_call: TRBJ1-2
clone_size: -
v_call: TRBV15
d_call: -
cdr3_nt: TGTGCCACCAGCAGAGCGGAGGGCCTCTATGGCTACACCTTC
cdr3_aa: CATSRAEGLYGYTF

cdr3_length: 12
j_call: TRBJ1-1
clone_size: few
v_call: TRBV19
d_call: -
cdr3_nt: TGTGCCAGCCGGCAGGGGACGTCTGAAGCTTTCTTT
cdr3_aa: CASRQGTSEAFF

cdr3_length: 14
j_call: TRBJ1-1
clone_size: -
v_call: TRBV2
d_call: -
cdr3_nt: TGTGCCAGCATGGGGGACAATCGAGTTTCTGAAGCTTTCTTT
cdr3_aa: CASMGDNRVSEAFF

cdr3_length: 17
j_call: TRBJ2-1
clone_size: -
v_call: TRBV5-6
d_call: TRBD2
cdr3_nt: TGTGCCAGCAGCCCGGTGGGGCTAGCGGGGGATGGCAATGAGCAGTTCTTC
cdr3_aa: CASSPVGLAGDGNEQFF

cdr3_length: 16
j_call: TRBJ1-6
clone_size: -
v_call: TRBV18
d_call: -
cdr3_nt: TGTGCCAGCTCACCCGGAGGAGGGAGTTATAATTCACCCCTCCACTTT
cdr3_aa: CASSPGGGSYNSPLHF

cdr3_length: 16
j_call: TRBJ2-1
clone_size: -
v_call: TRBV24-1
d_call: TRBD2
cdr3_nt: TGTGCCACCAGTGATTTGTGGCTAGCGGGAGGCAATGAGCAGTTCTTC
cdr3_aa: CATSDLWLAGGNEQFF

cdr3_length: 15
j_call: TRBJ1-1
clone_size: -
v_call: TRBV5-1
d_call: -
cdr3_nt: TGCGCCAGCAGCCCAGGGCCTGGGGTGAACACTGAAGCTTTCTTT
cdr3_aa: CASSPGPGVNTEAFF

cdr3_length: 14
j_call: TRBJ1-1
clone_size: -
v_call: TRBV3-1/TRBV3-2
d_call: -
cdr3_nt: TGTGCCAGCAGTCCGGGGGGGGTGGTCGCTGAAGCTTTCTTT
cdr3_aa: CASSPGGVVAEAFF

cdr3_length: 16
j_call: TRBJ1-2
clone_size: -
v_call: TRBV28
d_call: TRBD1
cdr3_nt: TGTGCCAGCAGTTTAGCCTTTCAGGGGGCGAACTATGGCTACACCTTC
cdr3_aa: CASSLAFQGANYGYTF

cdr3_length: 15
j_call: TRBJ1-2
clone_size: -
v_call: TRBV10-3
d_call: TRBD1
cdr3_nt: TGTGCCATCAAGGGACAGGCGAGCGGGAACTATGGCTACACCTTC
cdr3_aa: CAIKGQASGNYGYTF

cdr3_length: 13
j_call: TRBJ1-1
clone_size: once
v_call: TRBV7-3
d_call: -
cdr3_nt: TGTGCCAGCAGCTTCGGAGAGAACACTGAAGCTTTCTTT
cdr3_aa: CASSFGENTEAFF

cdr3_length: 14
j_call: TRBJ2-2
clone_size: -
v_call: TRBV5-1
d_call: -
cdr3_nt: TGCGCCAGCAGCTTGGAGCGGGTCGACGGGGAGCTGTTTTTT
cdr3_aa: CASSLERVDGELFF

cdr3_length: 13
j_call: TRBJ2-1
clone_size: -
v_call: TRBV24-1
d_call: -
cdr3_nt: TGTGCCACCAGTGAGGGACTTTACAATGAGCAGTTCTTC
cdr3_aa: CATSEGLYNEQFF

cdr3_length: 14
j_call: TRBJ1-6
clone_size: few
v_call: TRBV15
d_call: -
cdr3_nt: TGTGCCACCAGCAGAGTGGGGCGCGATTCACCCCTCCACTTT
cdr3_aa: CATSRVGRDSPLHF

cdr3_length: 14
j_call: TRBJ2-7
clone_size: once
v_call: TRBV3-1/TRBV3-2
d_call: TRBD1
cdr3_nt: TGTGCCAGCAGCCCAGGGGGCCCCACCTACGAGCAGTACTTC
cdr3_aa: CASSPGGPTYEQYF

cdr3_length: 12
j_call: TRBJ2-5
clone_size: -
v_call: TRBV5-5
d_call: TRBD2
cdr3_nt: TGTGCCAGCAGCGGGGGAGGGGAGACCCAGTACTTC
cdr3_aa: CASSGGGETQYF

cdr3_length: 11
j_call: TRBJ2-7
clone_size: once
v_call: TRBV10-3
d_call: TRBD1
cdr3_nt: TGTGCCACACAGGGACAGTCCGAGCAGTACTTC
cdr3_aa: CATQGQSEQYF